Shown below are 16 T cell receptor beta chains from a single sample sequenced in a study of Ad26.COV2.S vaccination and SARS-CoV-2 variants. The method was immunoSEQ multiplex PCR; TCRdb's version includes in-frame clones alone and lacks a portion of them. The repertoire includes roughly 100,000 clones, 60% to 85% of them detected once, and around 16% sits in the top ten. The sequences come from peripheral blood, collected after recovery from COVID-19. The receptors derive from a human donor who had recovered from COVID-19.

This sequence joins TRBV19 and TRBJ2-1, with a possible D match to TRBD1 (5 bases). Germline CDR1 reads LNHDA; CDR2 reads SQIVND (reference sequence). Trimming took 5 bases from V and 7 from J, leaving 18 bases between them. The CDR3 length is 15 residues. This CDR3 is CASSSSFQGWNEQFF. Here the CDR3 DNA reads TGTGCCAGTAGTTCTTCATTTCAGGGTTGGAATGAGCAGTTCTTC.

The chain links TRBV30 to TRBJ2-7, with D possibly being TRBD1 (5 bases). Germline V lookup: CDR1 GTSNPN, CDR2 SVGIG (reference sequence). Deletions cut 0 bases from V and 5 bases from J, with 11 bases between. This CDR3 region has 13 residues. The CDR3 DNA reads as TGTGCCTGGAGTGTACGTCAAGGGGACGAGCAGTACTTC. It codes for CAWSVRQGDEQYF.

CDR3 in amino acids: CASSITPSHEQYF. CDR3 in DNA: TGTGCCAGCAGCATAACCCCGTCCCACGAGCAGTACTTC. The gene calls are TRBV11-2 and TRBJ2-7; D unclear. This CDR3 is built from 13 residues. Per germline, CDR1 SGHAT and CDR2 FQNNGV. Trimming removed 5 bases at V and 5 bases at J, with 13 bases between.

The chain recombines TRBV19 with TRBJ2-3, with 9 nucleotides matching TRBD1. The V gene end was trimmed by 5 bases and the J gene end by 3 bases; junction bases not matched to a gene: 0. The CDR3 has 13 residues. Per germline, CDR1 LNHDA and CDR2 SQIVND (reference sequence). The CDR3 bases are TGTGCCAGTAGTGGGACAGGGACAGATACGCAGTATTTT. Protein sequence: CASSGTGTDTQYF.

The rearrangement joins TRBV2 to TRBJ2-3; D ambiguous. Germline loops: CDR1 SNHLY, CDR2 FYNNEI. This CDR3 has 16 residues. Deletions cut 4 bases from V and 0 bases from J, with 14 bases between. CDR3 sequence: CASSVVRDTSTDTQYF. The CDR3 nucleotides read TGTGCCAGCAGTGTCGTACGAGATACTAGCACAGATACGCAGTATTTT.

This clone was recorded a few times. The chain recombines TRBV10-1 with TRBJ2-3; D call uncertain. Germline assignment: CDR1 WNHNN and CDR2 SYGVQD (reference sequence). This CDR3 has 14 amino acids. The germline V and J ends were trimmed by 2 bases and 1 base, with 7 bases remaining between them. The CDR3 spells CASSEASGTDTQYF. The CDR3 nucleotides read TGCGCCAGCAGTGAGGCTTCAGGCACAGATACGCAGTATTTT.

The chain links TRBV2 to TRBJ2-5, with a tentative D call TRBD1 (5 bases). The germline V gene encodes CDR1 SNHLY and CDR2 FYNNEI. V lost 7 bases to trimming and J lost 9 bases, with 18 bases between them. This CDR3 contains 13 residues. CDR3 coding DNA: TGTGCCAGCAACTCAGGGCCCGAAGGCCCCCAGTACTTC. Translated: CASNSGPEGPQYF. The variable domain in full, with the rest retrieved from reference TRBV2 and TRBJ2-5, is EPEVTQTPSHQVTQMGQEVILRCVPISNHLYFYWYRQILGQKVEFLVSFYNNEISEKSEIFDDQFSVERPDGSNFTLKIRSTKLEDSAMYFCASNSGPEGPQYFGPGTRLLVL.

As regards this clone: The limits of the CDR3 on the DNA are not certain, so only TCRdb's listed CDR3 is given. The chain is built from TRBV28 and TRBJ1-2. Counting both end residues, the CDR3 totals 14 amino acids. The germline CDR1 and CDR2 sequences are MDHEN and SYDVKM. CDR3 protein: CASSFGAGTDIRTF.

CDR3 protein: CASSWAGGASYEQYF. CDR3 nucleotide sequence: TGTGCCAGCAGCTGGGCAGGGGGCGCATCCTACGAGCAGTACTTC. The rearrangement links TRBV7-6 to TRBJ2-7; 8 bases are a match to TRBD1. The V gene end was trimmed by 4 bases and the J gene end by 1 base; junction bases not matched to a gene: 6. Germline-derived CDR1 and CDR2 are SGHVS and FNYEAQ. This CDR3 has 15 amino acids.

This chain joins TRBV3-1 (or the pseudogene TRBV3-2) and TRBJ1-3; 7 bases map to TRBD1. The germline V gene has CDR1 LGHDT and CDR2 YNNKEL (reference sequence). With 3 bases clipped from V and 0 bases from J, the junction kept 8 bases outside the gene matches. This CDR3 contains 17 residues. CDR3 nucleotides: TGTGCCAGCAGCCATATCCCCGGACAGGCCTCTGGAAACACCATATATTTT. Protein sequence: CASSHIPGQASGNTIYF.

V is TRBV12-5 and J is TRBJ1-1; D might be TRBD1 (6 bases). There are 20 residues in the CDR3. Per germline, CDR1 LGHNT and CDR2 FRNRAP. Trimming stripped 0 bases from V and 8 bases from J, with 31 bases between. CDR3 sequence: CASGLVHLRGGSTMQLEAFF. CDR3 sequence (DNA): TGTGCTAGTGGTTTGGTACATTTGAGGGGGGGCTCAACGATGCAATTGGAAGCTTTCTTT.

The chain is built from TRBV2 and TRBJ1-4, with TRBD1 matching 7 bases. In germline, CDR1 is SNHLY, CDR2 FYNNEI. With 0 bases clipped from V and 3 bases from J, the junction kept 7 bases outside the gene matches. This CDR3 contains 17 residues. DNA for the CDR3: TGTGCCAGCAGTGAAGCCTTACAGGGGTATGCTAATGAAAAACTGTTTTTT. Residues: CASSEALQGYANEKLFF.

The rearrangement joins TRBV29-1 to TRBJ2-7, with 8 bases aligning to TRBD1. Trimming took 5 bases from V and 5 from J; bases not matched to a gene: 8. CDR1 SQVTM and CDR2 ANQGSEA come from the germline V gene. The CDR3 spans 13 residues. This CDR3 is CSVSDRGVDEQYF. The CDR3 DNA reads TGCAGCGTTTCTGACAGGGGTGTAGACGAGCAGTACTTC.

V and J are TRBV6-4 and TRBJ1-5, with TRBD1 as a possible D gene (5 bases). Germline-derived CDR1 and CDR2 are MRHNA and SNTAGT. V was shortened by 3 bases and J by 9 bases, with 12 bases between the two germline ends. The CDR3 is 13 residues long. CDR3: CASSELMGGPQHF. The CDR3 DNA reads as TGTGCCAGCAGTGAGTTGATGGGGGGGCCCCAGCATTTT.

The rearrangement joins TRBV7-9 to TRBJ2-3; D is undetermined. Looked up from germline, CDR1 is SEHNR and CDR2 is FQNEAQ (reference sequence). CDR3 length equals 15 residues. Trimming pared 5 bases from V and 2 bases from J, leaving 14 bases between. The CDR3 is CASSPTSGYTDTQYF. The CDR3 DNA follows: TGTGCCAGCAGCCCAACATCCGGGTACACAGATACGCAGTATTTT.

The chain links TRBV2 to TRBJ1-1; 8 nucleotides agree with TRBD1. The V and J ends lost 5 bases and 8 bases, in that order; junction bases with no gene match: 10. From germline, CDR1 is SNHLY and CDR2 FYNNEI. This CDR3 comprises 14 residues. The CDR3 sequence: CASSRDRGAFEAFF. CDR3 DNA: TGTGCCAGCAGTCGAGACAGGGGTGCCTTCGAAGCTTTCTTT.